The source of this TCR beta chain is a study of shared clonotypes between healthy human individuals. Each subset's genomic DNA was split evenly across several immunoSEQ plates. Here immunoSEQ multiplex PCR was the method, and the copy in TCRdb shows in-frame clones only, minus some. Of roughly 890,000 clones in the sample, roughly 92% were seen once. Positive CCR7 selection of CD45RO-negative cells yielded the naive CD8 cells, and terminally differentiated effector memory CD45RA+ cells were excluded. Healthy and HIV-negative, the adult donors had no recent acute infections or vaccinations. All donors were Caucasian adults living in Nashville, Tennessee. This CDR3 comprises 17 residues. Germline V gene data show CDR1 as MNHEY and CDR2 as SMNVEV (reference sequence). J lost 3 bases, V lost 7 bases, and 17 bases had no gene match.

Sequencing used naive CD8+ T cells sorted from blood. This sequence joins TRBV27 and TRBJ2-7; TRBD1 matches 8 bases. The sequence was collected from a man aged 25 to 40 in good health. The CDR3 bases are TGTGCCAGCAAGACAGGGGCACCCCGTAGGGGCATCTACGAGCAGTACTTC. Its protein product is CASKTGAPRRGIYEQYF.